In its sample, the clone carrying this T cell receptor (beta chain) was seen a few times. The V end lost 4 bases, the J end lost 1 base, and 11 bases lay between the germline ends. This CDR3 has 15 amino acids. The germline CDR1 and CDR2 sequences are SGHRS and YFSETQ. The sample is drawn from a study of T-cell reconstitution after alpha-beta-depleted transplantation in children. TCRbeta library construction was performed incorporating unique molecular identifiers. Via MiXCR, TCRdb re-called the PCR reads, giving one row per CDR3 protein. The sample shows about 360,000 distinct CDR3 sequences, about an eighth of them seen only once.

Sequenced here: PBMCs, sampled from the stem cell graft. This clonotype originated in a human donor who donated a stem cell graft to a child with Fanconi anemia. V and J are TRBV5-1 and TRBJ2-2, with D unclear. DNA of the CDR3: TGCGCCAGCAGCCCAGTCGGGCAGAACACCGGGGAGCTGTTTTTT. Residues: CASSPVGQNTGELFF.